A single sample gave rise to the 18 T cell receptor beta chains below, sequenced in a study of post-analysis software for immune sequencing data. Findings and limits, study-wide: Patients had higher frequencies than controls of five or six TRBV segments, including TRBV5-6, TRBV5-1 and TRBV20-1.

cDNA libraries of TCR beta carried unique molecular identifiers. MiXCR was run by TCRdb on the PCR reads, yielding one entry per CDR3 protein. The sample lists roughly 400,000 distinct CDR3 sequences; 39% were seen once. Antigens of these TCRs are unknown. The specimen was blood. The receptors shown here come from a girl aged 2 to 10 with multiple sclerosis.

This clonotype was seen a few times. The chain joins TRBV5-1 to TRBJ1-2; D is possibly TRBD1 (5 bases). V was clipped by 4 bases and J by 6 bases, with 10 bases between them. Germline CDR1 and CDR2: SGHRS and YFSETQ. The CDR3 has 12 residues. The CDR3 region is CASSPGTDGYTF. The CDR3 DNA is TGCGCCAGCAGCCCCGGGACGGATGGCTACACCTTC. Filled out from reference TRBV5-1 and TRBJ1-2, the complete variable domain reads KAGVTQTPRYLIKTRGQQVTLSCSPISGHRSVSWYQQTPGQGLQFLFEYFSETQRNKGNFPGRFSGRQFSNSRSEMNVSTLELGDSALYLCASSPGTDGYTFGSGTRLTVV.

The J gene is TRBJ1-5, the V gene TRBV12-3 or TRBV12-4; TRBD1 matches 7 bases. The CDR3 runs to 14 residues. The J segment lost 2 bases and the V segment lost 5 bases, leaving 3 bases of the junction unmatched. CDR3 sequence reads: CASSKGGGNQPQHF. As DNA, the CDR3 is TGTGCCAGCAGTAAAGGGGGCGGCAATCAGCCCCAGCATTTT.

V is TRBV5-1 and J is TRBJ1-1, with D uncertain. The V end lost 3 bases, the J end lost 1 base, and 19 bases lay between the germline ends. CDR3 size: 17 residues. Looked up from germline, CDR1 is SGHRS and CDR2 is YFSETQ. CDR3: CASSSPAALGRNTEAFF. The CDR3 DNA reads TGCGCCAGCAGCTCCCCCGCCGCGCTGGGTAGGAACACTGAAGCTTTCTTT.

This clonotype came up a few times. The chain combines TRBV28 with TRBJ1-1; D is possibly TRBD1 (6 bases). V shed 4 bases and J shed 1 base, with 13 bases lying between them. CDR3 length: 15 residues. Per germline, CDR1 MDHEN and CDR2 SYDVKM. CDR3 DNA: TGTGCCAGCAGTTCCGCCGGGACAACGAACACTGAAGCTTTCTTT. This encodes CASSSAGTTNTEAFF. The full variable domain, rest sourced from reference TRBV28 and TRBJ1-1, is DVKVTQSSRYLVKRTGEKVFLECVQDMDHENMFWYRQDPGLGLRLIYFSYDVKMKEKGDIPEGYSVSREKKERFSLILESASTNQTSMYLCASSSAGTTNTEAFFGQGTRLTVV.

This clonotype turned up a few times. The rearrangement uses TRBV12-3 or TRBV12-4 and TRBJ2-1; D is uncertain. This CDR3 spans 15 amino acids. V was trimmed by 3 bases and J by 3 bases, leaving 12 bases between them. This CDR3 is CASSFGLPIYNEQFF. CDR3 nucleotides: TGTGCCAGCAGTTTTGGTCTTCCAATCTACAATGAGCAGTTCTTC.

The table lists this clonotype with many counts. The rearrangement joins TRBV10-3 to TRBJ2-3, with D maybe TRBD1 (6 bases). The CDR3 is 14 amino acids. Per the germline V gene, CDR1 is ENHRY and CDR2 is SYGVKD. Trimming removed 4 bases at V and 6 bases at J, with 14 bases between. CDR3 nucleotides: TGTGCCATCAGTGTGGACAGCTTCGGGGATACGCAGTATTTT. Translation: CAISVDSFGDTQYF.

This clonotype was counted only a few times. This chain uses TRBV20-1 with TRBJ1-6, with 9 positions matching TRBD1. CDR1 and CDR2 from the germline V gene are DFQATT and SNEGSKA (reference sequence). This CDR3 comprises 15 residues. Trimming removed 3 bases from V and 10 bases from J; junction bases left unmatched: 10. The CDR3: CSARAGTGLSSPLHF. CDR3 DNA sequence: TGCAGTGCTAGGGCCGGGACAGGGTTAAGCTCACCCCTCCACTTT.

V gene TRBV7-9 combines with J gene TRBJ2-5; D remains ambiguous. Germline-derived CDR1 and CDR2 are SEHNR and FQNEAQ (reference sequence). V lost 1 base to trimming and J lost 2 bases, with 8 bases between them. The CDR3 has 14 amino acids. DNA for the CDR3: TGTGCCAGCAGCTTAGACTACTTACAAGAGACCCAGTACTTC. The encoded protein is CASSLDYLQETQYF.

The table lists this clonotype with many counts. The junction departs from the called germline gene at one end, perhaps through a read error. J is TRBJ2-3 and V is TRBV5-1, with 7 bases matching TRBD2. CDR1 and CDR2 from the germline V gene are SGHRS and YFSETQ. The CDR3 sequence is 12 residues long. Here the CDR3 DNA reads TGTGCCAGCAGCTTAGCGGGAGATACGCAGTATTTT. Translated, it gives CASSLAGDTQYF.

This chain connects TRBV28 to TRBJ2-1; TRBD2 aligns across 10 bases. This CDR3 is built from 17 residues. V lost 5 bases, J lost 3 bases, and 10 bases stayed unmatched. Germline CDR1 reads MDHEN; CDR2 reads SYDVKM. CDR3 protein: CASSGASGGDLYNEQFF. DNA for the CDR3: TGTGCCAGCAGTGGAGCTAGCGGGGGAGATCTCTACAATGAGCAGTTCTTC. Full variable domain (rest looked up from reference TRBV28 and TRBJ2-1): DVKVTQSSRYLVKRTGEKVFLECVQDMDHENMFWYRQDPGLGLRLIYFSYDVKMKEKGDIPEGYSVSREKKERFSLILESASTNQTSMYLCASSGASGGDLYNEQFFGPGTRLTVL.

This rearrangement joins TRBV7-9 to TRBJ2-7; TRBD1 matches 9 bases. After removal of 5 bases from V and 3 bases from J, the junction contained 2 bases not matched to a gene. The CDR3 has 13 amino acids. The V gene's germline CDR1 is SEHNR and CDR2 FQNEAQ (reference sequence). The chain's CDR3 is CASSATGGYEQYF. CDR3 DNA: TGTGCCAGCAGCGCGACAGGGGGCTACGAGCAGTACTTC.

Turning to this clonotype: Mismatch with germline at one junction end may stem from a read error. V gene TRBV20-1 combines with J gene TRBJ2-4; D is unresolved. The CDR3 sequence is 15 residues long. Germline loops: CDR1 DFQATT, CDR2 SNEGSKA (reference sequence). CDR3 region: CIASFRLLGKNIQYF. In DNA form, the CDR3 reads TGCATTGCTAGTTTCCGACTTTTGGGCAAAAACATTCAGTACTTC.

This clonotype was detected only a few times. The chain joins TRBV7-9 to TRBJ1-6; 7 positions match TRBD1. Germline lookup yields CDR1 SEHNR and CDR2 FQNEAQ (reference sequence). The J segment lost 7 bases and the V segment lost 6 bases, leaving 6 bases of the junction unmatched. CDR3 length: 14 residues. The CDR3 region is CASRQDRENSPLHF. The DNA for the CDR3 is TGTGCCAGCAGACAAGACAGGGAGAATTCACCCCTCCACTTT.

J is TRBJ2-3 and V is TRBV5-1; the D is unclear. Trimming cost V 4 bases and J 0 bases, with 12 bases left between them. CDR1 is SGHRS, CDR2 YFSETQ, per germline. The CDR3 consists of 15 residues. The CDR3 is CASSRVSTSTDTQYF. The CDR3 bases are TGCGCCAGCAGCCGCGTCTCTACTAGCACAGATACGCAGTATTTT.

This rearrangement joins TRBV29-1 to TRBJ2-1, with 9 bases fitting TRBD2. V lost 4 bases and J lost 5; bases outside the gene matches: 3. There are 13 residues in the CDR3. The V gene's germline CDR1 is SQVTM and CDR2 ANQGSEA. CDR3 in amino acids: CSVGRGGDNEQFF. The CDR3 coding sequence is TGCAGCGTTGGGCGGGGGGGCGACAATGAGCAGTTCTTC.

The chain has TRBV4-2 and TRBJ2-3, with 7 positions matching TRBD2. In germline, CDR1 is LGHNA, CDR2 YNFKEQ. The CDR3 sequence is 17 residues long. Unmatched junction bases numbered 12, after V lost 2 bases and J lost 4 bases. In DNA, the CDR3 is TGTGCCAGCAGCCAACTTGACCGCGGGAGTCAGTCAGATACGCAGTATTTT. Amino acids: CASSQLDRGSQSDTQYF.

The rearrangement uses TRBV7-2 and TRBJ1-2; D might be TRBD1 (6 bases). The length of the CDR3 is 14 residues. The V end was cut by 5 bases, the J end by 8 bases, with 18 bases between. Germline V gene data show CDR1 as SGHTA and CDR2 as FQGNSA. The CDR3 bases are TGTGCCAGCAGCCTCCCCGGGGGCGCTGGGGGCTACACCTTC. This encodes CASSLPGGAGGYTF.

This clonotype was recorded a few times. The rearrangement joins TRBV12-3 or TRBV12-4 to TRBJ1-6; TRBD1 agrees at 11 bases. CDR3 length equals 16 residues. J was trimmed by 2 bases and V by 5 bases; bases with no gene match: 2. The CDR3 protein is CASSRTGGTYNSPLHF. CDR3 in DNA: TGTGCCAGCAGTCGGACAGGGGGCACCTATAATTCACCCCTCCACTTT.